One and the same sample provided the 26 T cell receptor beta chains below, sequenced in a study of human T cells and chemical hapten exposure. TCRdb passed the RACE reads through MiXCR, listing each CDR3 protein once. This sample has about 380,000 distinct CDR3 sequences, with roughly 4.8% found just once. The time point denotes: patch test 1, 2 weeks after DPC sensitization. Sample treatment: therapeutic diphenylcyclopropenone sensitization with weekly scalp DPC. This material consisted of whole blood, taken in connection with sensitization to the hapten diphenylcyclopropenone (DPC). These receptors were taken from a woman between 45 and 60 years old with alopecia areata. Some clones in this sample may be carry-over from other donors' samples.

This clonotype was seen at least ten times. CDR3 amino acids: CASSLPNYNSPLHF. DNA for the CDR3: TGTGCCAGCAGTCTACCGAACTATAATTCACCCCTCCACTTT. The rearrangement uses TRBV6-6 and TRBJ1-6; D is unclear. This CDR3 spans 14 amino acids. The germline V gene has CDR1 MNHNY and CDR2 SVGAGI (reference sequence). V gave up 5 bases and J gave up 3 bases, with 8 bases separating them.

Note on this clonotype: A much larger clone differs from this one at a single base, so this may be a read error. The chain is built from TRBV7-8 and TRBJ2-1; 7 bases match TRBD1. From germline, CDR1 is SGHVS and CDR2 FQNEAQ. The V and J ends lost 4 bases and 3 bases, in that order; junction bases with no gene match: 9. The CDR3 spans 16 residues. The CDR3 DNA follows: TGTGCCAGCAGCTCGGACAGGAGAGGGGACTACAATGAGCAGTTCTTC. Its translation is CASSSDRRGDYNEQFF.

At least ten counts were recorded for this clonotype. The V call is TRBV9, the J call TRBJ1-1, with D possibly matching TRBD1 (6 bases). This CDR3 has 15 amino acids. V shed 5 bases and J shed 0 bases, with 14 bases lying between them. Germline V gene sequence: CDR1 SGDLS, CDR2 YYNGEE. The CDR3 is CASSFNRDMNTEAFF. For the CDR3, the DNA is TGTGCCAGCAGTTTTAACAGGGACATGAACACTGAAGCTTTCTTT.

This clonotype was detected ten times or more. The chain combines TRBV5-6 with TRBJ1-1; D unclear. The germline gives CDR1 SGHDT, CDR2 YYEEEE. V was clipped by 0 bases and J by 0 bases, with 6 bases between them. The CDR3 sequence is 14 residues long. The CDR3 bases are TGTGCCAGCAGCTTGGGAGTATTGAACACTGAAGCTTTCTTT. It specifies CASSLGVLNTEAFF.

This clonotype was counted many times. The chain carries TRBV7-9 and TRBJ2-1, with a tentative D call TRBD1 (5 bases). Trimming left V 2 bases short and J 8 bases short, with 10 bases between. The CDR3 contains 13 residues. Germline-derived CDR1 and CDR2 are SEHNR and FQNEAQ (reference sequence). The CDR3 region is CASSLPTVDEQFF. The CDR3 nucleotides read TGTGCCAGCAGCTTACCGACAGTTGATGAGCAGTTCTTC.

This clonotype was seen at least ten times. J is TRBJ1-2 and V is TRBV7-9; 7 positions agree with TRBD1. The ends lost 6 bases at V and 1 base at J; junction bases unmatched: 8. Germline V gene lookup returns CDR1 SEHNR and CDR2 FQNEAQ (reference sequence). The CDR3 has 15 amino acids. CDR3: CASSPGGSNNYGYTF. DNA of the CDR3: TGTGCCAGCAGTCCAGGGGGTTCTAATAACTATGGCTACACCTTC.

This chain connects TRBV7-9 to TRBJ2-1, with D perhaps TRBD2 (5 bases). Germline lookup yields CDR1 SEHNR and CDR2 FQNEAQ (reference sequence). CDR3 length: 11 amino acids. V was shortened by 1 base and J by 14 bases, with 9 bases between the two germline ends. The CDR3 sequence is CASSLGPGEFF. The CDR3 DNA follows: TGTGCCAGCAGCTTAGGCCCCGGGGAGTTCTTC. The full variable domain, in which reference TRBV7-9 and TRBJ2-1 provide the parts outside the CDR3, is DTGVSQNPRHKITKRGQNVTFRCDPISEHNRLYWYRQTLGQGPEFLTYFQNEAQLEKSRLLSDRFSAERPKGSFSTLEIQRTEQGDSAMYLCASSLGPGEFFGPGTRLTVL.

Only a few counts were recorded for this clonotype. The rearrangement joins TRBV10-3 to TRBJ1-1; TRBD1 matches at 8 bases. V shed 8 bases, J shed 0 bases, and the junction held 2 bases outside the gene matches. The CDR3 consists of 13 residues. From germline, CDR1 is ENHRY and CDR2 SYGVKD. CDR3 residues: CAIRQGLNTEAFF. Here the CDR3 DNA reads TGTGCCATCCGACAGGGGCTGAACACTGAAGCTTTCTTT.

This clonotype has just a few counts. This rearrangement joins TRBV20-1 to TRBJ1-1; the D is unclear. This CDR3 is 12 amino acids long. With 2 bases removed from V and 7 bases from J, the gap between germline ends came to 11 bases. CDR1 DFQATT and CDR2 SNEGSKA come from the germline V gene (reference sequence). The CDR3 DNA reads as TGCAGTGCTAGAATAGGGAACCTTGAAGCTTTCTTT. It yields the protein CSARIGNLEAFF.

There are many counts of this clonotype. The rearrangement links TRBV5-6 to TRBJ2-3; 7 nucleotides align to TRBD1. Germline lookup yields CDR1 SGHDT and CDR2 YYEEEE. V was clipped by 7 bases and J by 2 bases; unmatched bases: 7. The CDR3 length is 14 residues. DNA of the CDR3: TGTGCCAGCGCTGGACAGGCCGCCACAGATACGCAGTATTTT. It specifies CASAGQAATDTQYF.

This clonotype showed up many times. The chain has TRBV28 and TRBJ1-5; D possibly corresponds to TRBD1 (5 bases). Germline CDR1 reads MDHEN; CDR2 reads SYDVKM. CDR3 length: 14 amino acids. Trimming removed 10 bases at V and 6 bases at J, with 19 bases between. CDR3 sequence reads: CATQLGQGTQPQHF. The CDR3 DNA reads TGTGCCACCCAGCTCGGCCAGGGCACTCAGCCCCAGCATTTT. The full variable domain, with the rest looked up from reference TRBV28 and TRBJ1-5, is DVKVTQSSRYLVKRTGEKVFLECVQDMDHENMFWYRQDPGLGLRLIYFSYDVKMKEKGDIPEGYSVSREKKERFSLILESASTNQTSMYLCATQLGQGTQPQHFGDGTRLSIL.

This clonotype was detected many times. The J gene is TRBJ1-1, the V gene TRBV24-1; perhaps TRBD1 as D (6 bases). The CDR3 contains 13 residues. The V gene's germline CDR1 is KGHDR and CDR2 SFDVKD. V was cut by 5 bases and J by 6 bases, with 12 bases left in between. CDR3 residues: CATSGTELPEAFF. The CDR3 DNA reads as TGTGCCACCAGTGGGACAGAACTGCCTGAAGCTTTCTTT.

Details on this clonotype: This may be a read error: a much more frequent sequence differs by one nucleotide. The conserved phenylalanine or tryptophan is not found at the CDR3 terminus, so this likely reflects a read error. The rearrangement links TRBV5-5 to TRBJ1-1; D perhaps matches TRBD1 (5 bases). Germline CDR1 reads SGHKS; CDR2 reads YYEKEE (reference sequence). The CDR3 loop spans 13 amino acids. V was trimmed by 0 bases and J by 5 bases, leaving 8 bases between them. CDR3 sequence: CASSLEGETEAFL. CDR3 sequence (DNA): TGTGCCAGCAGCTTGGAAGGGGAGACTGAAGCTTTCTTG.

This clonotype was observed many times. This chain links TRBV12-3 or TRBV12-4 with TRBJ1-2; D not certain. The CDR3 length is 13 residues. Trimming stripped 5 bases from V and 4 bases from J, with 11 bases between. The CDR3, as DNA: TGTGCCAGCAGTCCTGGAATACTCTATGGCTACACCTTC. It codes for CASSPGILYGYTF.

This clonotype was seen ten or more times. The chain employs TRBV20-1 and TRBJ1-1; D gene uncertain. This CDR3 spans 11 amino acids. CDR1 is DFQATT and CDR2 is SNEGSKA in the germline V gene (reference sequence). Trimming removed 1 base from V and 5 bases from J, with 5 bases in between. This CDR3 reads CSARVGTEAFF. The CDR3 DNA reads as TGCAGTGCTAGAGTGGGTACTGAAGCTTTCTTT.

The chain joins TRBV5-5 to TRBJ2-7; D call uncertain. The V and J ends lost 1 base and 5 bases respectively, with 10 bases between them. CDR1 is SGHKS, CDR2 YYEKEE, per germline (reference sequence). This CDR3 contains 13 residues. CDR3: CASSLYPQNEQYF. CDR3 nucleotides: TGTGCCAGCAGCTTGTACCCCCAGAACGAGCAGTACTTC.

The V and J genes are TRBV7-2 and TRBJ1-1; no reliable D call. The CDR3 totals 14 residues. Trimming removed 3 bases from V and 6 bases from J, with 14 bases in between. CDR1 is SGHTA and CDR2 is FQGNSA in the germline V gene. This chain's CDR3 is CASSFGGGVAEAFF. The CDR3 DNA is TGTGCCAGCAGCTTCGGAGGCGGGGTCGCTGAAGCTTTCTTT.

In this sample, this clonotype turned up many times. The rearrangement uses TRBV9 and TRBJ2-3; 10 bases map to TRBD2. There are 16 residues in the CDR3. Germline V lookup: CDR1 SGDLS, CDR2 YYNGEE. V lost 0 bases to trimming and J lost 6 bases; unmatched junction nucleotides: 7. DNA of the CDR3: TGTGCCAGCAGCGTAGATAGCGGGGGGCCGTCCGATACGCAGTATTTT. It is translated as CASSVDSGGPSDTQYF.

The rearrangement uses TRBV30 and TRBJ2-1; 7 bases are a match to TRBD2. Germline CDR1 GTSNPN, CDR2 SVGIG (reference sequence). Trimming took 0 bases from V and 4 from J; bases not matched to a gene: 6. This CDR3 contains 15 residues. CDR3 loop: CAWSVLAEKYNEQFF. In DNA, the CDR3 is TGTGCCTGGAGTGTTCTAGCGGAAAAGTACAATGAGCAGTTCTTC. Full variable domain (missing parts from reference TRBV30 and TRBJ2-1): SQTIHQWPATLVQPVGSPLSLECTVEGTSNPNLYWYRQAAGRGLQLLFYSVGIGQISSEVPQNLSASRPQDRQFILSSKKLLLSDSGFYLCAWSVLAEKYNEQFFGPGTRLTVL.

This clonotype was recorded many times. V gene TRBV29-1 combines with J gene TRBJ2-3; either TRBD1 or TRBD2 may fit D (5 bases each). Trimming shortened V by 3 bases and J by 10 bases, and 23 bases separated the two germline ends. Germline CDR1 reads SQVTM; CDR2 reads ANQGSEA. The CDR3 covers 15 residues. CDR3 coding DNA: TGCAGCGTTGAGAGGGTGCGGCAAAGGGGAAGCTCGCAGTATTTT. Translating it yields CSVERVRQRGSSQYF.

This clonotype was detected many times. CDR3 loop: CAISESRQPQHF. The CDR3 DNA reads TGTGCCATCAGTGAGTCGAGACAGCCCCAGCATTTT. V is TRBV10-3 and J is TRBJ1-5, with unresolved D. CDR1 is ENHRY, CDR2 SYGVKD, per germline. This CDR3 comprises 12 residues. Between the trimmed V and J ends, which lost 0 bases and 7 bases, there was a span of 4 bases.

This clonotype was picked up many times. V usage is TRBV5-4 and J usage is TRBJ1-1; D remains unclear. Germline assignment: CDR1 SGHNT and CDR2 YYREEE (reference sequence). This CDR3 has 12 residues. Trimming pared 3 bases from V and 1 base from J, leaving 4 bases between. The CDR3 region is CASSWENTEAFF. For the CDR3, the DNA is TGTGCCAGCAGCTGGGAGAACACTGAAGCTTTCTTT.

This clonotype was seen a handful of times. V gene TRBV30 combines with J gene TRBJ2-7, with D possibly TRBD2 on 6 matching bases. The CDR3 contains 12 residues. Germline lookup yields CDR1 GTSNPN and CDR2 SVGIG (reference sequence). V gave up 0 bases and J gave up 6 bases, with 9 bases separating them. The CDR3 coding sequence is TGTGCCTGGAGTGTAGGAGGGAGCGAGCAGTACTTC. Its protein product is CAWSVGGSEQYF.

The V and J genes are TRBV18 and TRBJ2-7, with 10 bases identical to TRBD1. The CDR3 loop spans 16 amino acids. V gave up 5 bases and J gave up 2 bases; unmatched junction bases: 9. In germline, CDR1 is KGHSH, CDR2 LQKENI. CDR3 protein: CASSTVGTGDPYEQYF. CDR3 sequence (DNA): TGTGCCAGCTCAACAGTCGGGACAGGGGATCCCTACGAGCAGTACTTC.

V is TRBV6-6 and J is TRBJ1-2; tentative D call: TRBD1 (6 bases). The germline V gene encodes CDR1 MNHNY and CDR2 SVGAGI (reference sequence). Trimming shortened V by 6 bases and J by 6 bases, and 23 bases separated the two germline ends. The CDR3 runs 16 residues. CDR3 protein: CASSFGTSPPVNGYTF. CDR3 nucleotide sequence: TGTGCCAGCAGCTTCGGGACATCCCCACCTGTCAATGGCTACACCTTC.

J is TRBJ2-3 and V is TRBV2, with TRBD2 matching 8 bases. This CDR3 is 17 amino acids long. Trimming cost V 7 bases and J 4 bases; bases outside gene matches: 16. CDR1 and CDR2 from the germline V gene are SNHLY and FYNNEI. Written as DNA, the CDR3 is TGTGCCAGCAATTGGGCGGGGGGATTCGATGCCTCAGATACGCAGTATTTT. Protein product: CASNWAGGFDASDTQYF.